The entry that follows covers one T cell receptor beta chain sequence. Its antigen is not yet known. Per-nucleotide qualities are absent, and no much larger clonotype sits a single base away. In Seattle, one collaborating source enrolled patients while the infection was active and tracked those patients longitudinally over the course of disease. Whole blood was collected in K2EDTA tubes by collaborating institutions according to the institutions' own protocols. Collaborator samples were shipped for TCRbeta analysis as frozen whole blood, isolated PBMCs, or DNA extracted from either sample type. The CDR3 starts with the cysteine, ends with the phenylalanine, and has 13 residues. Only the CDR3 part of the read is kept: 39 bases, read in frame from the first base. V drops 4 bases and J drops 4 bases, leaving 8 bases in between. The sample originates from a study of blood T cell repertoires in COVID-19 (dated by TCRdb to about 2020). Regarding the complete study: The collaborator samples originated in the United States, Italy and Spain and spanned the acute and convalescent phases of COVID-19. The material from the prospective study consisted of cDNA or gDNA derived from T cells, B-cell-depleted T cells, or PBMCs. Subjects who had been exposed to COVID-19, were actively infected with it, or had recovered from it provided the deeply sampled blood TCRbeta repertoires that made up the dataset. A freely available public database, intended as a resource for researchers studying the immune response to SARS-CoV-2, is where the repertoires were released. Samples came from the ongoing ImmuneRACE study (first 160 participants) plus 1,254 subjects from 6 global collaborators. Sample metadata almost always included a de-identified subject ID, COVID-19 status, age in years and sex. HLA class I and class II types, where available, came from metadata supplied by the sample provider rather than from assay-based typing.

The paper as a whole reports these results and caveats: How much clinical and demographic metadata was included differed by source and by participant, and the metadata was provided uncurated.

The immunoSEQ Assay, a bias-controlled multiplex PCR, was used to amplify TCRbeta CDR3 regions from genomic DNA. Regarding the original processing steps: Nucleated cell counts per sample were estimated from amplification of reference gene primers within the assay. Sequence reads were collapsed and filtered to measure the absolute abundance of every unique TCRbeta CDR3 rearrangement. For each sample, productive Simpson clonality was calculated as the square root of Simpson's diversity index across productive rearrangements. TCRdb stores this immuneACCESS table with in-frame sequences only. Part of the clones is absent; in the studies checked, under half of the shortfall reflects unresolved V genes, and no reason is known for the rest. The V and J calls and clone size are taken from that table; D and trimming were inferred from the DNA. Present in this sample are 130,000 or so clones, around 89% of which were seen just once. The ten most abundant clones make up roughly 2.5% of the sample.

The sample taken for sequencing was peripheral blood. The rearranged segments are TRBV12-3 or TRBV12-4 and TRBJ1-3; perhaps TRBD1 is the D gene, with 5 bases matching. The receptor comes from a human donor with COVID-19, enrolled during active disease. The donor label of this sample is uncertain. The sequence in DNA is TGTGCCAGCAGTTCGACAGCCGGAAACACCATATATTTT. Protein translation: CASSSTAGNTIYF.